These 15 T cell receptor beta chains share one sample of origin, sequenced in a study of blood T cell repertoires in COVID-19. Profiled with immunoSEQ multiplex PCR; TCRdb holds only in-frame clones, not every one. The table lists about 200,000 clones, approximately 85% of them singletons. Sequencing used peripheral blood. The receptors derive from an elderly woman with COVID-19, enrolled during active disease.

The chain links TRBV3-1 (or the pseudogene TRBV3-2) to TRBJ2-5, with D tentatively TRBD2 (5 bases). The V gene lost 1 base and the J gene lost 1 base, with 16 bases spanning the gap. The CDR3 consists of 17 residues. Germline CDR1 reads LGHDT; CDR2 reads YNNKEL (reference sequence). In DNA form, the CDR3 reads TGTGCCAGCAGCCAAGGGACTTTAAGGAGCCCCCAAGAGACCCAGTACTTC. Amino acids: CASSQGTLRSPQETQYF.

The chain uses TRBV7-8 and TRBJ1-6; 7 bases are a match to TRBD1. This CDR3 is built from 15 residues. Trimming cost V 5 bases and J 7 bases; bases outside gene matches: 8. CDR1 SGHVS and CDR2 FQNEAQ come from the germline V gene. The CDR3 protein is CASSPFAGGNSPLHF. The CDR3 DNA reads as TGTGCCAGCAGCCCTTTCGCAGGGGGAAATTCACCCCTCCACTTT.

The J gene is TRBJ2-7, the V gene TRBV6-5; a possible D gene is TRBD1 (6 bases). Looked up from germline, CDR1 is MNHEY and CDR2 is SVGAGI. Trimming removed 6 bases at V and 3 bases at J, with 12 bases between. This CDR3 has 13 amino acids. The CDR3, as DNA: TGTGCCAGCAGACTGGACAGAAACTACGAGCAGTACTTC. It codes for CASRLDRNYEQYF.

In this sample, this clone turned up a few times. V is TRBV27 and J is TRBJ1-2; D unresolved. Per germline, CDR1 MNHEY and CDR2 SMNVEV (reference sequence). The length of the CDR3 is 17 residues. V was trimmed by 7 bases and J by 5 bases, leaving 26 bases between them. DNA of the CDR3: TGTGCCAGCAAAGAGGTGGCTTTGGGGAGATACGGGTATGGCTACACCTTC. Its protein is CASKEVALGRYGYGYTF.

This clone was seen more than once but under ten times. This rearrangement joins TRBV4-1 to TRBJ1-1; D is uncertain. Trimming left V 1 base short and J 5 bases short, with 11 bases between. The CDR3 length is 14 residues. Germline CDR1 MGHRA, CDR2 YSYEKL. CDR3 loop: CASSQGGGYTEAFF. In nucleotides, the CDR3 is TGCGCCAGCAGCCAAGGAGGAGGTTATACTGAAGCTTTCTTT.

This rearrangement joins TRBV9 to TRBJ1-2, with 9 bases that match TRBD1. This CDR3 has 15 amino acids. Germline CDR1 is SGDLS and CDR2 is YYNGEE. The V and J ends lost 4 bases and 2 bases, in that order; junction bases with no gene match: 6. This CDR3 is CASSSRTGANYGYTF. CDR3 bases: TGTGCCAGCAGCTCCAGGACAGGGGCAAACTATGGCTACACCTTC.

The chain recombines TRBV9 with TRBJ1-1; D possibly corresponds to TRBD1 (5 bases). The CDR3 has 13 residues. Trimming took 5 bases from V and 2 from J, leaving 10 bases between them. Germline V gene sequence: CDR1 SGDLS, CDR2 YYNGEE. This CDR3 is CASSVRDNTEAFF. In nucleotides, the CDR3 is TGTGCCAGCAGTGTCAGGGATAACACTGAAGCTTTCTTT.

This sequence joins TRBV5-1 and TRBJ1-6; a possible D gene is TRBD1 (5 bases). The germline V and J ends were trimmed by 0 bases and 8 bases, with 12 bases remaining between them. The CDR3 runs to 15 residues. Germline CDR1 reads SGHRS; CDR2 reads YFSETQ. In DNA, the CDR3 is TGCGCCAGCAGCTTGGCCCCCAGGGTCGATTCACCCCTCCACTTT. It yields the protein CASSLAPRVDSPLHF. The complete variable domain, with remaining parts taken from reference TRBV5-1 and TRBJ1-6, reads KAGVTQTPRYLIKTRGQQVTLSCSPISGHRSVSWYQQTPGQGLQFLFEYFSETQRNKGNFPGRFSGRQFSNSRSEMNVSTLELGDSALYLCASSLAPRVDSPLHFGNGTRLTVT.

The genes are TRBV19 and TRBJ1-5; a possible D gene is TRBD1 (6 bases). The CDR3 is 13 amino acids. The germline CDR1 and CDR2 sequences are LNHDA and SQIVND (reference sequence). V gave up 5 bases and J gave up 7 bases, with 12 bases separating them. The CDR3 coding sequence is TGTGCCAGTAGTTTACAGGGCGGGCAGCCCCAGCATTTT. Amino acids: CASSLQGGQPQHF.

J is TRBJ2-3 and V is TRBV7-9; possible D gene TRBD1, 6 bases. Germline CDR1 and CDR2: SEHNR and FQNEAQ (reference sequence). Trimming took off 3 bases at V and 2 bases at J, with 12 bases between the two ends. The length of the CDR3 is 15 residues. CDR3 DNA: TGTGCCAGCAGCTTCGGCAGGGGATTCACAGATACGCAGTATTTT. Translated, it gives CASSFGRGFTDTQYF.

The table lists this clone with a count of one. The chain uses TRBV9 and TRBJ2-1; maybe TRBD2 (5 bases). V gave up 0 bases and J gave up 4 bases, with 5 bases separating them. This CDR3 is 13 amino acids long. Germline CDR1 SGDLS, CDR2 YYNGEE. The CDR3 nucleotides are TGTGCCAGCAGCGTAGCGGGGTACAATGAGCAGTTCTTC. This encodes CASSVAGYNEQFF.

The chain links TRBV7-9 to TRBJ1-1, with D perhaps TRBD1 (6 bases). From germline, CDR1 is SEHNR and CDR2 FQNEAQ (reference sequence). The CDR3 runs to 13 residues. With 5 bases removed from V and 5 bases from J, the gap between germline ends came to 12 bases. The CDR3 DNA reads as TGTGCCAGCAGCGCCCCCAGGGGTACTGAAGCTTTCTTT. It is translated as CASSAPRGTEAFF.

A note on this clone: Other DNA variants within this sample encode the same CDR3. The chain carries TRBV30 and TRBJ1-5; the D gene is possibly TRBD1 (6 bases). CDR3 length equals 13 residues. V was clipped by 2 bases and J by 1 base, with 6 bases between them. Looked up from germline, CDR1 is GTSNPN and CDR2 is SVGIG (reference sequence). CDR3: CAWSTGSNQPQHF. The CDR3 region has the DNA TGTGCCTGGAGTACAGGGAGCAATCAGCCCCAGCATTTT.

The chain recombines TRBV30 with TRBJ2-7; TRBD2 might be the D (7 bases). Trimming pared 0 bases from V and 1 base from J, leaving 22 bases between. The CDR3 totals 18 residues. Looked up from germline, CDR1 is GTSNPN and CDR2 is SVGIG (reference sequence). CDR3 DNA: TGTGCCTGGAGTGTAACCCCCGGAGGGCGGGGGCTATCCTACGAGCAGTACTTC. Translated: CAWSVTPGGRGLSYEQYF.

The chain links TRBV28 to TRBJ2-7; D is possibly TRBD2 (5 bases). CDR3 size: 12 residues. The ends were cut back, 7 bases at V and 3 bases at J, with 10 bases in the middle. Germline V gene data show CDR1 as MDHEN and CDR2 as SYDVKM. CDR3 in amino acids: CASTRGGYEQYF. In DNA, the CDR3 is TGTGCCAGCACTCGAGGAGGCTACGAGCAGTACTTC.